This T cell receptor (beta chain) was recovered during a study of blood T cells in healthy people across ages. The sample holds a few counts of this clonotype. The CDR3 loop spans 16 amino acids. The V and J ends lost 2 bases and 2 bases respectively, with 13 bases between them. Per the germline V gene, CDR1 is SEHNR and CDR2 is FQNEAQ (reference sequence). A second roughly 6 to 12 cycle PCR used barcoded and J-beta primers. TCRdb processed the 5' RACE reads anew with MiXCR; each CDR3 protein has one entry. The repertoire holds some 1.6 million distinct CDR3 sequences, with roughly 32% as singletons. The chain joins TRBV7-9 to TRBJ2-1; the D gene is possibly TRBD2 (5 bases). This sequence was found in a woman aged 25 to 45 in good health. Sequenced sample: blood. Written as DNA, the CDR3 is TGTGCCAGCAGCTTAATAGGCCCCGGGACCTACAATGAGCAGTTCTTC. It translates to CASSLIGPGTYNEQFF.